A selection of T cell receptor beta chains follows, all from one sample in a study of shared T cell receptors in the human thymus. The assay was immunoSEQ multiplex PCR, and TCRdb's table has in-frame clones only and misses some. The table records 600,000 or so clones, more than 70% of them present only once. These data were also reused for a study on human thymus T cells.

Sequenced sample: thymocytes. These receptors were obtained from a boy younger than two with a congenital heart defect. CDR3s include the opening cysteine and the closing phenylalanine or tryptophan. Fields, in order: clone size, V gene, D gene, J gene, CDR3 protein, CDR3 DNA. The D gene is left open where the match is weak. Clone sizes are given selectively: once, few, many, or a class where the clone is expanded.

-	TRBV30	TRBD2	TRBJ2-3	CAWSSNWTSGGTQYF	TGTGCCTGGAGTTCTAACTGGACTAGTGGCGGTACGCAGTATTTT
-	TRBV15	-	TRBJ2-7	CATRDDSGEQYF	TGTGCCACCAGGGACGACAGTGGCGAGCAGTACTTC
-	TRBV5-6	TRBD1	TRBJ1-5	CASSLRRGHQPQHF	TGTGCCAGCAGCTTGCGCAGGGGGCATCAGCCCCAGCATTTT
once	TRBV28	TRBD2	TRBJ2-7	CASSLSKAGTSGPYEQYF	TGTGCCAGCAGTTTATCCAAAGCCGGGACTAGCGGGCCGTACGAGCAGTACTTC
-	TRBV28	TRBD1	TRBJ2-7	CAARDRDPYEQYF	TGTGCCGCTCGGGACAGGGACCCCTACGAGCAGTACTTC
-	TRBV28	TRBD1	TRBJ1-1	CASSSPFRGRGDTEAFF	TGTGCCAGCAGTTCCCCATTCCGGGGCAGGGGGGACACTGAAGCTTTCTTT
-	TRBV7-9	-	TRBJ2-1	CASSAHRDYNEQFF	TGTGCCAGCAGCGCACACAGGGACTACAATGAGCAGTTCTTC
-	TRBV5-6	-	TRBJ2-4	CASRYRGLAKNIQYF	TGTGCCAGCAGATACAGGGGACTAGCCAAAAACATTCAGTACTTC
-	TRBV29-1	-	TRBJ2-1	CSAMRGAYNEQFF	TGCAGCGCGATGCGGGGCGCTTACAATGAGCAGTTCTTC
-	TRBV5-6	TRBD1	TRBJ1-1	CASSDDRGPREGTEAFF	TGTGCCAGCAGCGATGACAGGGGGCCCCGGGAGGGGACTGAAGCTTTCTTT
-	TRBV30	TRBD2	TRBJ2-7	CAWSGEGRAYEQYF	TGTGCCTGGAGTGGGGAGGGCCGCGCCTACGAGCAGTACTTC
-	TRBV4-3	TRBD1	TRBJ1-6	CASSPYPGQGNSPLHF	TGCGCCAGCAGCCCTTACCCCGGACAGGGGAATTCACCCCTCCACTTT
-	TRBV14	-	TRBJ2-2	CASSQDSSGELFF	TGTGCCAGCAGCCAAGATTCGTCCGGGGAGCTGTTTTTT
-	TRBV4-3	-	TRBJ1-2	CASSQKPPSERHTRLANYGYTF	TGCGCCAGCAGCCAAAAGCCCCCAAGTGAAAGACACACCCGTTTAGCTAACTATGGCTACACCTTC
once	TRBV6-1	-	TRBJ1-2	CASSDGAANYGYTF	TGTGCCAGCAGTGACGGTGCGGCTAACTATGGCTACACCTTC
-	TRBV27	-	TRBJ1-1	CASRRGQGTEAFF	TGTGCCAGCAGGCGGGGGCAGGGCACTGAAGCTTTCTTT
-	TRBV7-4	TRBD1	TRBJ2-5	CASSLETGGLETQYF	TGTGCCAGCAGCTTAGAAACAGGGGGTCTGGAGACCCAGTACTTC
-	TRBV19	-	TRBJ1-2	CASSSGWYGYTF	TGTGCCAGTAGCAGTGGCTGGTATGGCTACACCTTC
-	TRBV19	-	TRBJ2-1	CASSTDSDNEQFF	TGTGCCAGTAGTACCGACAGTGACAATGAGCAGTTCTTC
once	TRBV5-1	TRBD1	TRBJ2-4	CASSPGQDVAKNIQYF	TGCGCCAGCAGCCCCGGACAGGACGTAGCCAAAAACATTCAGTACTTC
-	TRBV30	-	TRBJ2-5	CAWISARGQETQYF	TGTGCCTGGATATCTGCCAGGGGACAAGAGACCCAGTACTTC
-	TRBV4-3	-	TRBJ2-1	CASSRDPYNEQFF	TGCGCCAGTTCCAGGGATCCCTACAATGAGCAGTTCTTC
-	TRBV5-8	-	TRBJ2-2	CASSLGTGNTGELFF	TGTGCCAGCAGCCTAGGCACAGGGAACACCGGGGAGCTGTTTTTT
-	TRBV9	TRBD2	TRBJ2-3	CASSRAPGTKLPPTDTQYF	TGTGCCAGCAGCCGGGCTCCGGGGACTAAACTACCCCCCACAGATACGCAGTATTTT
-	TRBV2	TRBD2	TRBJ2-1	CASSRLAGGYNEQFF	TGTGCCAGCAGTCGTCTAGCGGGAGGGTACAATGAGCAGTTCTTC
-	TRBV27	TRBD1	TRBJ2-2	CASSGGQGNTGELFF	TGTGCCAGCAGTGGAGGACAGGGCAACACCGGGGAGCTGTTTTTT
-	TRBV7-9	-	TRBJ2-5	CASSLGPSSALGDQETQYF	TGTGCCAGCAGCTTAGGCCCCTCCAGCGCCCTCGGGGACCAAGAGACCCAGTACTTC